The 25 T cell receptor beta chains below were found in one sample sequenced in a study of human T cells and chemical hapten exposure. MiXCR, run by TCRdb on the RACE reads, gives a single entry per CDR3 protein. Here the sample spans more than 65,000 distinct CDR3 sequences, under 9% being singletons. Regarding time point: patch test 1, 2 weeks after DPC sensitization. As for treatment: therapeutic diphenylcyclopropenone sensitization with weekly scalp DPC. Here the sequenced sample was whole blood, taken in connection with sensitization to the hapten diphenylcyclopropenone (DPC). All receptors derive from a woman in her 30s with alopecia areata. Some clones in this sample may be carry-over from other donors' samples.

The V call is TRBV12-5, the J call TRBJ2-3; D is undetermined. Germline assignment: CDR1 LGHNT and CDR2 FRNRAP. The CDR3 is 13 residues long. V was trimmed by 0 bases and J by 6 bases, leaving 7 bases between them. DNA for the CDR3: TGTGCTAGTGGTTTGGTATCGGTCGATACGCAGTATTTT. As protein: CASGLVSVDTQYF.

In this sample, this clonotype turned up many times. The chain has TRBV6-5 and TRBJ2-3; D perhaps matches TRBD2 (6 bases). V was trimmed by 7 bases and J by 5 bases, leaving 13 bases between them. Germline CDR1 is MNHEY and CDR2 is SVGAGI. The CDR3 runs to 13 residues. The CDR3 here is CASTTTSLDTQYF. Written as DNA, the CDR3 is TGTGCCAGCACTACGACTAGTCTAGATACGCAGTATTTT.

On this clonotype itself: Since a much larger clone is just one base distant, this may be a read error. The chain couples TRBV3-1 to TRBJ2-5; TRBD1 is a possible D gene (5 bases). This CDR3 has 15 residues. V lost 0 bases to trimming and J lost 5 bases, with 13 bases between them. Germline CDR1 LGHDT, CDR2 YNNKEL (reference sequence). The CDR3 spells CASSQDRASRETQYF. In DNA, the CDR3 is TGTGCCAGCAGCCAAGACAGGGCTAGTAGGGAGACCCAGTACTTC.

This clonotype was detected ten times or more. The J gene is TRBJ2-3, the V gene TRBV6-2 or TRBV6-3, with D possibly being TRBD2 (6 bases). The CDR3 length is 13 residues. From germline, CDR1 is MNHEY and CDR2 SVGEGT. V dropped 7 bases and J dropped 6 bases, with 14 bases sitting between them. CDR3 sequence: CASTGLGGDTQYF. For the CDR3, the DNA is TGTGCCAGCACGGGCCTGGGAGGCGATACGCAGTATTTT.

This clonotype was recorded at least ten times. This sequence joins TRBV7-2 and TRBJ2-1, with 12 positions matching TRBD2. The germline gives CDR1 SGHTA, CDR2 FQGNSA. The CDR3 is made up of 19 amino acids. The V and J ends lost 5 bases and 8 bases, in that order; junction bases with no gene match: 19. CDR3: CASSPKVSTSGGNIDEQFF. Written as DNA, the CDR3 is TGTGCCAGCAGCCCCAAGGTCTCCACTAGCGGGGGGAATATCGATGAGCAGTTCTTC.

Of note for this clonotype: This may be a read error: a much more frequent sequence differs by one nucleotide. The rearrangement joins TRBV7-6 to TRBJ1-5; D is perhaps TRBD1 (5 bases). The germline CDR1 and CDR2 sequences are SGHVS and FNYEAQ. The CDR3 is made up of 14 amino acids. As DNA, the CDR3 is TGTGTCAGCAGCCCCGAACAGGACCAGGAGCCCCAGCATTTT. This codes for CVSSPEQDQEPQHF.

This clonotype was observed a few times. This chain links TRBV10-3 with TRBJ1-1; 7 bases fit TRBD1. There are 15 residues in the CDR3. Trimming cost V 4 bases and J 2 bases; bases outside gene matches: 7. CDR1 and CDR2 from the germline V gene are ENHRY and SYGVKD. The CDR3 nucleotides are TGTGCCATCAGTGGACACAGGGGAGTCAACACTGAAGCTTTCTTT. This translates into CAISGHRGVNTEAFF.

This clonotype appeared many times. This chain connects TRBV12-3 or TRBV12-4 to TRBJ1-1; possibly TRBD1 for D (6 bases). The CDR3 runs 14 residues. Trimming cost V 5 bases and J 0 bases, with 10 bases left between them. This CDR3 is CASSPRDMNTEAFF. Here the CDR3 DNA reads TGTGCCAGCAGTCCCCGGGACATGAACACTGAAGCTTTCTTT.

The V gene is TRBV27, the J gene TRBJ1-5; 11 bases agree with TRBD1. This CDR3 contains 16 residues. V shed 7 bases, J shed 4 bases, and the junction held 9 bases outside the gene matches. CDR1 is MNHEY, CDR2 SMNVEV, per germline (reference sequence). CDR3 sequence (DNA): TGTGCCAGCAAAGCCGGACAGGGGGCTTGGAATCAGCCCCAGCATTTT. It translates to CASKAGQGAWNQPQHF.

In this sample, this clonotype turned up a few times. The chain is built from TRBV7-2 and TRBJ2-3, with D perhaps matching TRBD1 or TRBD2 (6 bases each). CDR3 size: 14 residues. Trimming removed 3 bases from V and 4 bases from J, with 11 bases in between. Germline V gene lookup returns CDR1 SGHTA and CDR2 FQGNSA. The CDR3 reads CASSFNGGADTQYF. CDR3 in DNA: TGTGCCAGCAGCTTCAACGGGGGCGCAGATACGCAGTATTTT.

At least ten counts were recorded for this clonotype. CDR3 sequence: CASSSRGNAYEQYF. The DNA for the CDR3 is TGTGCCAGCTCAAGCAGGGGCAATGCCTACGAGCAGTACTTC. The chain couples TRBV18 to TRBJ2-7, with D tentatively TRBD1 (6 bases). The ends were cut back, 5 bases at V and 2 bases at J, with 13 bases in the middle. The CDR3 is 14 amino acids. Germline values: CDR1 KGHSH, CDR2 LQKENI. Full variable domain (missing parts from reference TRBV18 and TRBJ2-7): NAGVMQNPRHLVRRRGQEARLRCSPMKGHSHVYWYRQLPEEGLKFMVYLQKENIIDESGMPKERFSAEFPKEGPSILRIQQVVRGDSAAYFCASSSRGNAYEQYFGPGTRLTVT.

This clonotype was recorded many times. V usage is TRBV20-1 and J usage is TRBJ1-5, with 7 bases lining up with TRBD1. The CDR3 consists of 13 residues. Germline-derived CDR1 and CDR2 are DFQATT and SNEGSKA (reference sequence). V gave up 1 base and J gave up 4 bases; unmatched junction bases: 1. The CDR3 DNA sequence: TGCAGTGCTAGAGGGGACAGAAATCAGCCCCAGCATTTT. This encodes CSARGDRNQPQHF.

As DNA, the CDR3 is TGCAGCGCGATCACACAGGTGAACACTGAAGCTTTCTTT. Encoded protein: CSAITQVNTEAFF. V usage is TRBV29-1 and J usage is TRBJ1-1; maybe TRBD1 (5 bases). The CDR3 covers 13 residues. Trimming took off 7 bases at V and 0 bases at J, with 12 bases between the two ends. Germline CDR1 SQVTM, CDR2 ANQGSEA.

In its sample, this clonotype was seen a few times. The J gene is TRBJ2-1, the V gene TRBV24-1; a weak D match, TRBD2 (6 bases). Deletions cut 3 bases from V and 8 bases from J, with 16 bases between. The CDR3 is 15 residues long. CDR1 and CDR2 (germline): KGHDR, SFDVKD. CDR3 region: CATSDGAGRRDEQFF. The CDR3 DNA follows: TGTGCCACCAGTGATGGGGCAGGTCGGAGGGATGAGCAGTTCTTC.

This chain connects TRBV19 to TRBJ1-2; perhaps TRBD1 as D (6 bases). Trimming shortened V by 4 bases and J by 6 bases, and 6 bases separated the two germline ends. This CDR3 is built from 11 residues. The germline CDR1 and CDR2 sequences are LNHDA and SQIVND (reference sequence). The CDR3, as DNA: TGTGCCAGTAGTAGGACAGATGGCTACACCTTC. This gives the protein CASSRTDGYTF.

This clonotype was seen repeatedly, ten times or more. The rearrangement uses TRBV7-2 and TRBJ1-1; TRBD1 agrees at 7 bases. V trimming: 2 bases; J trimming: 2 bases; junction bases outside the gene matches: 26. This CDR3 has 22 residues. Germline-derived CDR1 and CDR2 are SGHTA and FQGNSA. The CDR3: CASSLRLVVVQGYSPRNTEAFF. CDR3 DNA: TGTGCCAGCAGCTTACGCCTCGTCGTGGTACAGGGGTACAGCCCTCGAAACACTGAAGCTTTCTTT. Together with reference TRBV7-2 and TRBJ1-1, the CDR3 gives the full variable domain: GAGVSQSPSNKVTEKGKDVELRCDPISGHTALYWYRQSLGQGLEFLIYFQGNSAPDKSGLPSDRFSAERTGGSVSTLTIQRTQQEDSAVYLCASSLRLVVVQGYSPRNTEAFFGQGTRLTVV.

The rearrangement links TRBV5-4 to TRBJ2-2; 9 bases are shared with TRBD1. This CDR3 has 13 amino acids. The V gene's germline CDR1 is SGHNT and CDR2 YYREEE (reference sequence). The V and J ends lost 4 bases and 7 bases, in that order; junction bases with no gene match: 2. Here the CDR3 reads CASSRDRVGELFF. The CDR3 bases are TGTGCCAGCAGCAGGGACAGGGTCGGGGAGCTGTTTTTT.

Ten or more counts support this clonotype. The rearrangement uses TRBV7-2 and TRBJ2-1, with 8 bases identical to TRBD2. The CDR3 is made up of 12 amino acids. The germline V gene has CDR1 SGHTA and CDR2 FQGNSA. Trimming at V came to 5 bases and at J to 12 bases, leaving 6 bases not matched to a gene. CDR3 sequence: CASSPGGAWQFF. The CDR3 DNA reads TGTGCCAGCAGCCCCGGGGGGGCCTGGCAGTTCTTC.

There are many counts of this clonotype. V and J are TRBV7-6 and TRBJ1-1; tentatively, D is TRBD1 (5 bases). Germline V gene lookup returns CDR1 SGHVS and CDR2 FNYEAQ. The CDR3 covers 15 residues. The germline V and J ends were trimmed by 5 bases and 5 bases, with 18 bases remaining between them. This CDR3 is CASSASRGVGTEAFF. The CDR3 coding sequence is TGTGCCAGCAGCGCTTCTAGGGGTGTTGGAACTGAAGCTTTCTTT.

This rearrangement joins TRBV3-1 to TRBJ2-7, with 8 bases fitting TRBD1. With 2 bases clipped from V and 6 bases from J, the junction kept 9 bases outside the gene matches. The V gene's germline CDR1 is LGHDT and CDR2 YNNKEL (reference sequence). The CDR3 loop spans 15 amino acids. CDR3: CASSQYRTGIGEQYF. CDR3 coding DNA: TGTGCCAGCAGCCAATATCGGACAGGGATAGGCGAGCAGTACTTC.

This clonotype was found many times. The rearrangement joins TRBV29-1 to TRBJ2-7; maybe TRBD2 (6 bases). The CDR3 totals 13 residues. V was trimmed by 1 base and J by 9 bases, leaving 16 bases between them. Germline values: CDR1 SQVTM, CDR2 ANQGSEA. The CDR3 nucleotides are TGCAGCGTTGAAGTGGGGCAGCCGCGGGGGCAGTACTTC. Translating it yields CSVEVGQPRGQYF.

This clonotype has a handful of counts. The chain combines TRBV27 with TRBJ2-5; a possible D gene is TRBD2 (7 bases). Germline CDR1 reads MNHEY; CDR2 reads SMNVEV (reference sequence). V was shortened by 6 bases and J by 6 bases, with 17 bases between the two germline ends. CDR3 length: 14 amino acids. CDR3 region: CASSPRGGAKTQYF. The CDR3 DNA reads TGTGCCAGCAGCCCCCGAGGGGGGGCGAAGACCCAGTACTTC.

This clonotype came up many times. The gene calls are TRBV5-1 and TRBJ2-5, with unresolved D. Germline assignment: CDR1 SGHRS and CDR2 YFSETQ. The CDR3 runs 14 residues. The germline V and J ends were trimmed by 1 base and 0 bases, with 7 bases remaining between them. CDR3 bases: TGCGCCAGCAGCTTGATGAGTTACCAAGAGACCCAGTACTTC. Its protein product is CASSLMSYQETQYF.

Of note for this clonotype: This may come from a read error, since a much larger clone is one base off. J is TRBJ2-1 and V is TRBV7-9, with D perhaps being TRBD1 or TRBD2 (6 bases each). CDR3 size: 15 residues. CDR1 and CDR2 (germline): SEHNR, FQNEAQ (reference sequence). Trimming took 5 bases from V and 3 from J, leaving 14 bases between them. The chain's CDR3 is CASSVLEGGYNEQFF. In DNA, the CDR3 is TGTGCCAGCAGCGTTCTAGAGGGGGGCTACAATGAGCAGTTCTTC.

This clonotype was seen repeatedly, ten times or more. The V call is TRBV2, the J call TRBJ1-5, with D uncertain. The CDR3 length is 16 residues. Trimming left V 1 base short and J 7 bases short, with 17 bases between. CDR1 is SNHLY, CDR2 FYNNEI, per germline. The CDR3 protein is CASSEEFGRVGQPQHF. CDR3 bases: TGTGCCAGCAGTGAAGAGTTTGGGAGAGTGGGCCAGCCCCAGCATTTT.